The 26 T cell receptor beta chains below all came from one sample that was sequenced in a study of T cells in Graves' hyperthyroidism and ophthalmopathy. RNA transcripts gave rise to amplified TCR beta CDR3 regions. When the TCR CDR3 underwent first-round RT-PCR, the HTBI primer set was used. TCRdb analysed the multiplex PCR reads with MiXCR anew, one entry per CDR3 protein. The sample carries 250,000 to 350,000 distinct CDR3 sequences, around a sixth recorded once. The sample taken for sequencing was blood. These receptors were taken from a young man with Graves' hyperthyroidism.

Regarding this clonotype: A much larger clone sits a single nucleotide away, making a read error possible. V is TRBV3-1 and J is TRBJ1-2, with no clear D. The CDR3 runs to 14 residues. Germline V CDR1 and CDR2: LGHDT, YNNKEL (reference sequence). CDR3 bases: TGTGCCAGCAGCCGACATCCACTGAACTGTGGCTACACCTTC. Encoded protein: CASSRHPLNCGYTF.

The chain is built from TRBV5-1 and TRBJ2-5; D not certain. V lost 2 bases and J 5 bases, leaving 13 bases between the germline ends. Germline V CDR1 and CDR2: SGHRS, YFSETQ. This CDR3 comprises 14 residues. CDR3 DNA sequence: TGCGCCAGCAGCTTCAAGGGAAGTAAGGAGACCCAGTACTTC. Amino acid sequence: CASSFKGSKETQYF. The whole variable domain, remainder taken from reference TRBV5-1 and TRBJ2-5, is KAGVTQTPRYLIKTRGQQVTLSCSPISGHRSVSWYQQTPGQGLQFLFEYFSETQRNKGNFPGRFSGRQFSNSRSEMNVSTLELGDSALYLCASSFKGSKETQYFGPGTRLLVL.

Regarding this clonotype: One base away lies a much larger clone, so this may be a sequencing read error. The CDR3 DNA follows: TGTGCCAGCAGCTTTGGGGGGGCCGGGGGGCTGTTTTTT. It translates to CASSFGGAGGLFF. The gene calls are TRBV7-2 and TRBJ2-2, with D possibly matching TRBD2 (7 bases). Germline V gene lookup returns CDR1 SGHTA and CDR2 FQGNSA. The CDR3 sequence is 13 residues long. Filled out from reference TRBV7-2 and TRBJ2-2, the complete variable domain reads GAGVSQSPSNKVTEKGKDVELRCDPISGHTALYWYRQSLGQGLEFLIYFQGNSAPDKSGLPSDRFSAERTGGSVSTLTIQRTQQEDSAVYLCASSFGGAGGLFFGEGSRLTVL.

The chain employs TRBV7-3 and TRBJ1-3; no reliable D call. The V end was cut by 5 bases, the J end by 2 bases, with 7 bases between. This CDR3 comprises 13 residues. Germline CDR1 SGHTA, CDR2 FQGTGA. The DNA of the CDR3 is TGTGCCAGCAGCCAAGGGCCTGGAAACACCATATATTTT. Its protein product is CASSQGPGNTIYF.

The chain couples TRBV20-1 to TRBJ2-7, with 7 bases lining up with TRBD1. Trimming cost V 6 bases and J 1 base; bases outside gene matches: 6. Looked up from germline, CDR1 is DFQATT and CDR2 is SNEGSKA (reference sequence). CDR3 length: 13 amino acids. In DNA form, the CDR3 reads TGCAGTGCCCTGACAGGGACGTCCTACGAGCAGTACTTC. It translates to CSALTGTSYEQYF.

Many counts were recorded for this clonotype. The CDR3 region has the DNA TGTGCCAGCTCATCGACAGGACGAACCGGGGAGCTGTTTTTT. It specifies CASSSTGRTGELFF. The chain combines TRBV18 with TRBJ2-2; maybe TRBD1 (6 bases). Germline CDR1 KGHSH, CDR2 LQKENI. This CDR3 contains 14 residues. V gave up 5 bases and J gave up 5 bases, with 12 bases separating them.

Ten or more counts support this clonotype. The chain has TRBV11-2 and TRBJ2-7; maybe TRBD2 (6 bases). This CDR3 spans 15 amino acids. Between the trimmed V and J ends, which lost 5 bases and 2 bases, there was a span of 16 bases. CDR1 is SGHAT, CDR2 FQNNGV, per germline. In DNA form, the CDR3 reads TGTGCCAGCAGCCCCTCCGGTAGCGGTACCTACGAGCAGTACTTC. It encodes CASSPSGSGTYEQYF.

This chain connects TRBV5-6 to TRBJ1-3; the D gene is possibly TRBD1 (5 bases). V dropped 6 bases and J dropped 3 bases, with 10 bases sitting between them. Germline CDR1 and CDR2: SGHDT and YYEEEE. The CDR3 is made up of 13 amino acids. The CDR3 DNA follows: TGTGCCAGCACCCTAGGGGTTGGAAACACCATATATTTT. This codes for CASTLGVGNTIYF.

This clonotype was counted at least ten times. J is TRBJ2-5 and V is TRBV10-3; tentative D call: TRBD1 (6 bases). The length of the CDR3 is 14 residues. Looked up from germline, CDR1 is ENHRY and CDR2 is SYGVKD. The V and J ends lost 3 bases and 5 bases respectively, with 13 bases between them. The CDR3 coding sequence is TGTGCCATCAGTGAAACAGGGAAAGGGGAGACCCAGTACTTC. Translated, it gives CAISETGKGETQYF.

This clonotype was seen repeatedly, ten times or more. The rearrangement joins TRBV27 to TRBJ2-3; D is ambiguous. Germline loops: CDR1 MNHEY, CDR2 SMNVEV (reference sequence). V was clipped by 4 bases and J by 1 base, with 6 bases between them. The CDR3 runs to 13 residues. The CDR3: CASSSVRTDTQYF. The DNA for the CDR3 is TGTGCCAGCAGTTCCGTCCGCACAGATACGCAGTATTTT.

CDR3 sequence: CASSWTTESYEQYF. In DNA form, the CDR3 reads TGCGCCAGCAGCTGGACAACCGAAAGCTACGAGCAGTACTTC. The chain has TRBV5-1 and TRBJ2-7, with a weak D call TRBD1 (5 bases). Germline V CDR1 and CDR2: SGHRS, YFSETQ. This CDR3 region has 14 residues. V was clipped by 3 bases and J by 3 bases, with 13 bases between them. Looking up the rest from reference TRBV5-1 and TRBJ2-7 gives the full variable domain: KAGVTQTPRYLIKTRGQQVTLSCSPISGHRSVSWYQQTPGQGLQFLFEYFSETQRNKGNFPGRFSGRQFSNSRSEMNVSTLELGDSALYLCASSWTTESYEQYFGPGTRLTVT.

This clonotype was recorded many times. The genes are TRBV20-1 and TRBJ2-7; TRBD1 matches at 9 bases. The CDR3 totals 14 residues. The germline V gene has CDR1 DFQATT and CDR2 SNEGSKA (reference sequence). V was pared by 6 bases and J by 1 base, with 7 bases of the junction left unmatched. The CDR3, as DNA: TGCAGTGCCCAAGACAGGGGGATGTCCTACGAGCAGTACTTC. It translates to CSAQDRGMSYEQYF.

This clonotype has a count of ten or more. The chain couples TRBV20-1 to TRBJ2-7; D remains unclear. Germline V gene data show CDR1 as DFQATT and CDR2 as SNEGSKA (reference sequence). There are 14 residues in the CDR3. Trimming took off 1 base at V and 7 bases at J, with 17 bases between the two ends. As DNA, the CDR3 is TGCAGTGCTAGAGCCTATGGACGGCAGTCGGAGCAGTACTTC. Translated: CSARAYGRQSEQYF.

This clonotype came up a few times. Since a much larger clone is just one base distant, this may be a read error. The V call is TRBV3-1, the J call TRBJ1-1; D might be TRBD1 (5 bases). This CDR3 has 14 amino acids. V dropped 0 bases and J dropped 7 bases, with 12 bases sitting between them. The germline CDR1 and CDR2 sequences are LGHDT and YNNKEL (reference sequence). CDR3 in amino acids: CASSQDWAGREAFF. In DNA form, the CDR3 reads TGTGCCAGCAGCCAAGATTGGGCGGGGCGTGAAGCTTTCTTT. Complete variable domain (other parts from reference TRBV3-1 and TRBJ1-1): DTAVSQTPKYLVTQMGNDKSIKCEQNLGHDTMYWYKQDSKKFLKIMFSYNNKELIINETVPNRFSPKSPDKAHLNLHINSLELGDSAVYFCASSQDWAGREAFFGQGTRLTVV.

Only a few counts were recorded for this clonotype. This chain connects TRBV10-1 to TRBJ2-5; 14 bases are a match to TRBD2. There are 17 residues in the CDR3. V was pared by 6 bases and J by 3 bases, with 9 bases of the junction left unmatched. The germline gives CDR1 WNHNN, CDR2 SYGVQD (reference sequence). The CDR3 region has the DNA TGCGCCAGCAGCATACCGGGACTAGCGGGAGTTGAAGAGACCCAGTACTTC. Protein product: CASSIPGLAGVEETQYF.

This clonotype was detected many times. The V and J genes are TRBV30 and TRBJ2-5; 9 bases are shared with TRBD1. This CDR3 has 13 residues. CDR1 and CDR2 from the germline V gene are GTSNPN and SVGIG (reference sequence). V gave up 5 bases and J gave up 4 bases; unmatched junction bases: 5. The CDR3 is CAWRGTGIETQYF. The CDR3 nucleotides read TGTGCCTGGCGAGGGACAGGGATAGAGACCCAGTACTTC.

CDR3 DNA: TGTGCCTGGAGTGTACCCCCTAAGAGCACTGAAGCTTTCTTT. This codes for CAWSVPPKSTEAFF. This chain connects TRBV30 to TRBJ1-1; D unresolved. CDR1 is GTSNPN, CDR2 SVGIG, per germline (reference sequence). The CDR3 spans 14 residues. V was pared by 0 bases and J by 4 bases, with 12 bases between.

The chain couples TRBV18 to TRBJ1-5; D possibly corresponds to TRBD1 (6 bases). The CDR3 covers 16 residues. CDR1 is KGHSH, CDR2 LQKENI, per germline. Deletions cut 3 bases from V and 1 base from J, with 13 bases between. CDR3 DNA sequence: TGTGCCAGCTCACCCCAGGGGCCCATCAGCAATCAGCCCCAGCATTTT. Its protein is CASSPQGPISNQPQHF.

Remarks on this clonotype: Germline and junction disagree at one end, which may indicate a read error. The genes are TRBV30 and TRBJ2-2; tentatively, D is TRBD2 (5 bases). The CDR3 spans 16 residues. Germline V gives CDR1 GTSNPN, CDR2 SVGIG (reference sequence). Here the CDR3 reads CAWRRKAIGTTGERFF. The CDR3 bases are TGTGCCTGGAGACGGAAAGCGATCGGAACCACCGGGGAGCGGTTTTTT.

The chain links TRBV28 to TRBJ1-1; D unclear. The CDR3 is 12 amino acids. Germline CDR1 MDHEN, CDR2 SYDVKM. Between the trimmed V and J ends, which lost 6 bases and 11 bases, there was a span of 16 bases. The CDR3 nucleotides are TGTGCCAGCAGCCTCCCGAATGGATCCGCTTTCTTT. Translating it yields CASSLPNGSAFF.

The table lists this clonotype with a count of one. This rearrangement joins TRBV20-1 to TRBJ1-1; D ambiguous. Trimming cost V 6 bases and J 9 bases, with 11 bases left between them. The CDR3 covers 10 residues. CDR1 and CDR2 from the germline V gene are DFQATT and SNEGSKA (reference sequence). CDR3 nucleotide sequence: TGCAGTGCAATTACACAGAAAGCTTTCTTT. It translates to CSAITQKAFF.

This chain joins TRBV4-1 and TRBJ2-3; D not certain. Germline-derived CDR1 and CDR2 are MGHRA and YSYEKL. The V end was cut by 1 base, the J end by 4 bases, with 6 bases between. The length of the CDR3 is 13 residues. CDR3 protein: CASSQVNPDTQYF. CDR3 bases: TGCGCCAGCAGCCAAGTTAACCCAGATACGCAGTATTTT.

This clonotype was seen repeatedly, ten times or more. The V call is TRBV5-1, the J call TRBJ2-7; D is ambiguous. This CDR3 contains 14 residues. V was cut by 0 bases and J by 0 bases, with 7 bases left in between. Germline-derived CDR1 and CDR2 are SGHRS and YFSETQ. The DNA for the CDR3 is TGCGCCAGCAGCTTGGAACCAACCTCCTACGAGCAGTACTTC. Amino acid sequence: CASSLEPTSYEQYF.

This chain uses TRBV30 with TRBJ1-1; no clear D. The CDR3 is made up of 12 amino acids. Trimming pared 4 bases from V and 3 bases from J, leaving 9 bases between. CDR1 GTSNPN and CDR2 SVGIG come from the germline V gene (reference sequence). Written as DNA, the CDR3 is TGTGCCTGGACTTGGGAGGACACTGAAGCTTTCTTT. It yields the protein CAWTWEDTEAFF.

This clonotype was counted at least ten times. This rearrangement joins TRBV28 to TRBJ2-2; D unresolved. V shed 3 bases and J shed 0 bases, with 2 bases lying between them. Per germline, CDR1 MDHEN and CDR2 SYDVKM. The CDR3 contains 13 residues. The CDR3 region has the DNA TGTGCCAGCAGTTTGGCGAACACCGGGGAGCTGTTTTTT. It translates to CASSLANTGELFF.

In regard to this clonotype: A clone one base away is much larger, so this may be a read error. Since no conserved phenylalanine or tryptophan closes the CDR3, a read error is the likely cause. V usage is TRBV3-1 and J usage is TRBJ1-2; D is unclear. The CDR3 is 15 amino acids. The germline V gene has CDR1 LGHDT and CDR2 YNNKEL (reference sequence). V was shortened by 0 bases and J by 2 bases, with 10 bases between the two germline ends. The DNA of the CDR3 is TGTGCCAGCAGCCAAGATCGCGGAGGCAACTATGGCTACACCCTC. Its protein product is CASSQDRGGNYGYTL.